This T cell receptor beta chain was sequenced for a study of CXCR3-negative and CXCR3-positive naive CD8 T cells. Study-wide points: Memory, not naive, CXCR3-negative and CXCR3-positive cells differed in TRBV-TRBJ usage. Memory CD8+ cells had much lower diversity, and both naive subsets had comparably high diversity. More hydrophobic TRB CDR3s occurred in CXCR3-positive than in CXCR3-negative naive cells.

Every CD8+ T cell subset underwent triplicate sorting at under 350,000 cells apiece. UMI-labeled 5' RACE TRB cDNA libraries were prepared from the cells. TCRdb re-called the 5' RACE reads, yielding one record per CDR3 amino acid sequence without DNA. The repertoire table contains some 85,000 distinct CDR3 sequences. The CDR3 contains 15 residues. Germline CDR1 KGHSH, CDR2 LQKENI. Regarding this clonotype: No antigen is known for it.

The chain couples TRBV18 to TRBJ2-7. Material for sequencing was naive CXCR3+ CD8+ T cells from blood. The subset denotes: CD45RO-CCR7+CD27+CD95- naive CD8+ T cells expressing CXCR3 (TNR3+). This TCR was recovered from a human donor in good health. Some clones in this sample may be carry-over from other donors' samples. This CDR3 reads CASSPPGRNAYEQYF.